This TCR beta chain was found in a study of blood T cells in healthy people across ages. A second 7 to 11 cycle PCR used barcoded and J-beta primers. One entry per CDR3 protein, called by TCRdb with MiXCR from the 5' RACE reads. The repertoire includes roughly 1,800,000 distinct CDR3 sequences, around half of them detected once, and about 2.1% sits in the top ten. The people who gave samples were healthy Caucasians from Russia, aged roughly 6 to 100. Each donor's blood draw was roughly 10 milliliters of peripheral blood. CDR1 and CDR2 (germline): MNHEY, SVGAGI. This CDR3 contains 13 residues. Trimming cost V 5 bases and J 7 bases, with 13 bases left between them.

The sample taken for sequencing was blood. This sequence was found in a woman between 40 and 55 years old in good health. The V and J genes are TRBV6-5 and TRBJ2-3, with D unclear. The CDR3, as DNA: TGTGCCAGCAGTGCGAAGACGGGTCATACGCAGTATTTT. Translating gives CASSAKTGHTQYF.